The clone carrying this T cell receptor (beta chain) was detected once. Its antigen is not identified. Donors had nominal health at sampling but likely had unrecorded immune exposures. The V and J ends lost 8 bases and 1 base, in that order; junction bases with no gene match: 21. CDR1 is MDHEN, CDR2 SYDVKM, per germline. This CDR3 is built from 21 residues. The data were taken from a study of cytomegalovirus exposure and HLA in healthy donors. Overall study results and limits: Sequencing likely generated an artifact that appeared as a cluster of highly shared sequence variants. With later analysis, a missense DCLRE1C variant became linked to TCR beta V- and J-gene trimming.

The PCR employed 60 Vbeta primers together with 13 Jbeta primers. Sequencing used immunoSEQ multiplex PCR; TCRdb keeps in-frame clones, though not all of them. The data show about 200,000 clones, 80% to 90% seen once. The V call is TRBV28, the J call TRBJ2-2; 11 bases are a match to TRBD2. This clonotype was sampled from a woman in her thirties in good health and CMV-seronegative. The material sequenced was PBMCs. CDR3 in amino acids: CASLRGSGRGLLGLNTGELFF. CDR3 DNA sequence: TGTGCCAGCCTACGAGGTAGCGGGAGGGGACTTCTCGGGCTGAACACCGGGGAGCTGTTTTTT.